The 32 T cell receptor beta chains presented below share a single source sample, sequenced in a study of blood T cell repertoires in COVID-19. Repertoires were generated with immunoSEQ multiplex PCR, while TCRdb's copy carries only in-frame clones and drops some. Of around 300,000 clones listed, about 83% are singletons. The sequenced sample was PBMCs or T cells enriched from blood (not recorded which). The receptors were sampled from a woman in her thirties or forties who had recovered from COVID-19.

The gene calls are TRBV6-1 and TRBJ2-7; possibly TRBD1 for D (5 bases). Per germline, CDR1 MNHNS and CDR2 SASEGT. Trimming shortened V by 3 bases and J by 0 bases, and 9 bases separated the two germline ends. The CDR3 has 14 amino acids. The CDR3 sequence: CASSEQGSSYEQYF. The CDR3 region has the DNA TGTGCCAGCAGTGAGCAGGGTTCCTCCTACGAGCAGTACTTC.

J is TRBJ2-3 and V is TRBV4-2; D gene unclear. V was shortened by 0 bases and J by 5 bases, with 6 bases between the two germline ends. The V gene's germline CDR1 is LGHNA and CDR2 YNFKEQ. This CDR3 is built from 13 residues. The CDR3 is CASSQDSRDTQYF. The DNA for the CDR3 is TGTGCCAGCAGCCAAGACTCCCGAGATACGCAGTATTTT.

The sample holds many counts of this clone. CDR3 sequence reads: CASSLGVSQYF. CDR3 coding DNA: TGTGCCAGCAGCTTGGGAGTGAGCCAGTACTTC. This chain joins TRBV5-6 and TRBJ2-5, with D unresolved. In germline, CDR1 is SGHDT, CDR2 YYEEEE. The V end lost 0 bases, the J end lost 10 bases, and 7 bases lay between the germline ends. The CDR3 totals 11 residues.

The chain carries TRBV19 and TRBJ2-7; the D gene is possibly TRBD2 (6 bases). Trimming cost V 1 base and J 2 bases, with 9 bases left between them. CDR1 is LNHDA, CDR2 SQIVND, per germline (reference sequence). This CDR3 is built from 14 residues. The CDR3 coding sequence is TGTGCCAGTAGTATAGGATCGGGGGCCTACGAGCAGTACTTC. Translation gives CASSIGSGAYEQYF.

CDR3 region: CASSQEAGRSPYEQYF. CDR3 nucleotides: TGCGCCAGCAGCCAAGAGGCGGGAAGGTCCCCCTACGAGCAGTACTTC. The chain carries TRBV4-1 and TRBJ2-7; tentatively, D is TRBD2 (6 bases). Germline V gene data show CDR1 as MGHRA and CDR2 as YSYEKL. The CDR3 extends over 16 amino acids. V lost 0 bases and J lost 2, with 14 bases in between.

V gene TRBV9 combines with J gene TRBJ2-1; D not resolved. The length of the CDR3 is 13 residues. Trimming shortened V by 0 bases and J by 5 bases, and 6 bases separated the two germline ends. From germline, CDR1 is SGDLS and CDR2 YYNGEE. CDR3 nucleotide sequence: TGTGCCAGCAGCGTAGGGGCCAACAATGAGCAGTTCTTC. Translated: CASSVGANNEQFF.

The chain joins TRBV20-1 to TRBJ2-3, with TRBD1 as a possible D gene (5 bases). The ends were cut back, 2 bases at V and 5 bases at J, with 5 bases in the middle. The germline gives CDR1 DFQATT, CDR2 SNEGSKA (reference sequence). There are 11 residues in the CDR3. CDR3 in amino acids: CSARQGDTQYF. The CDR3 DNA reads as TGCAGTGCTAGACAGGGAGATACGCAGTATTTT.

The table lists this clone with a count of one. The chain combines TRBV19 with TRBJ1-5; 8 bases agree with TRBD1. V shed 4 bases and J 0 bases; nucleotides not matched to a gene: 8. Germline CDR1 is LNHDA and CDR2 is SQIVND (reference sequence). The CDR3 sequence is 17 residues long. This chain's CDR3 is CASSRGQVPYSNQPQHF. CDR3 sequence (DNA): TGTGCCAGTAGTAGGGGACAGGTCCCGTATAGCAATCAGCCCCAGCATTTT.

This chain uses TRBV4-1 with TRBJ2-7; TRBD1 matches at 9 bases. Trimming at V came to 4 bases and at J to 5 bases, leaving 6 bases not matched to a gene. Germline lookup yields CDR1 MGHRA and CDR2 YSYEKL. This CDR3 is 14 amino acids long. CDR3 sequence: CASSLPGQGHEQYF. In nucleotides, the CDR3 is TGCGCCAGCAGCCTCCCGGGACAGGGACACGAGCAGTACTTC.

The V gene is TRBV30, the J gene TRBJ1-5; 8 nucleotides match TRBD1. Germline V gene lookup returns CDR1 GTSNPN and CDR2 SVGIG (reference sequence). The CDR3 spans 13 residues. V lost 5 bases and J lost 8; bases outside the gene matches: 8. The CDR3, as DNA: TGTGCCTGGCGGGGACAGGTGGGTGAGCCCCAGCATTTT. Translating it yields CAWRGQVGEPQHF.

As regards this clone: A read error may produce the germline difference seen at one junction end. V and J are TRBV19 and TRBJ1-1; weak D call: TRBD1 (5 bases). Looked up from germline, CDR1 is LNHDA and CDR2 is SQIVND (reference sequence). The CDR3 contains 11 residues. CDR3: CASSTTHRPQF. CDR3 in DNA: TGTGCCAGTAGTACCACCCACAGGCCTCAATTT.

The V gene is TRBV18, the J gene TRBJ2-1; D may be TRBD1 (6 bases). In germline, CDR1 is KGHSH, CDR2 LQKENI. V was trimmed by 0 bases and J by 0 bases, leaving 9 bases between them. The CDR3 is made up of 16 amino acids. The CDR3 spells CASSPPGTRSYNEQFF. CDR3 nucleotides: TGTGCCAGCTCACCACCCGGGACACGCTCCTACAATGAGCAGTTCTTC.

The J gene is TRBJ1-1, the V gene TRBV29-1; D gene ambiguous. Trimming removed 7 bases at V and 3 bases at J, with 12 bases between. Germline V CDR1 and CDR2: SQVTM, ANQGSEA. The CDR3 has 12 amino acids. The chain's CDR3 is CSAAGVDTEAFF. CDR3 sequence (DNA): TGCAGCGCTGCCGGGGTTGACACTGAAGCTTTCTTT. Looking up the rest from reference TRBV29-1 and TRBJ1-1 gives the full variable domain: SAVISQKPSRDICQRGTSLTIQCQVDSQVTMMFWYRQQPGQSLTLIATANQGSEATYESGFVIDKFPISRPNLTFSTLTVSNMSPEDSSIYLCSAAGVDTEAFFGQGTRLTVV.

This clone showed up just a few times. The chain employs TRBV19 and TRBJ2-1, with 8 bases identical to TRBD1. CDR1 LNHDA and CDR2 SQIVND come from the germline V gene (reference sequence). The CDR3 covers 15 residues. Losses at the gene ends were 4 bases for V and 12 bases for J; bases not matched to a gene: 14. The CDR3 DNA is TGTGCCAGTAGTACAACCGGGACAGGCAACCTCGGGCAGTTCTTC. Translating it yields CASSTTGTGNLGQFF.

In regard to this clone: The identical CDR3 is also encoded by other nucleotide sequences in the sample. The CDR3 DNA is TGTGCCAGCAGTTACAGGGGTTATGGCTACACCTTC. Translated: CASSYRGYGYTF. The chain combines TRBV6-5 with TRBJ1-2; a possible D gene is TRBD1 (5 bases). V lost 2 bases to trimming and J lost 5 bases, with 6 bases between them. Germline values: CDR1 MNHEY, CDR2 SVGAGI. The CDR3 extends over 12 amino acids.

The V call is TRBV4-1, the J call TRBJ1-3; D is unresolved. V was clipped by 0 bases and J by 0 bases, with 6 bases between them. CDR1 MGHRA and CDR2 YSYEKL come from the germline V gene. The CDR3 has 15 residues. CDR3 DNA: TGCGCCAGCAGCCAAGATCGGAGCTCTGGAAACACCATATATTTT. It encodes CASSQDRSSGNTIYF.

The rearrangement links TRBV11-2 to TRBJ1-1; a weak D match, TRBD1 (5 bases). This CDR3 is built from 15 residues. The germline V gene has CDR1 SGHAT and CDR2 FQNNGV. The V end lost 5 bases, the J end lost 1 base, and 14 bases lay between the germline ends. The CDR3 coding sequence is TGTGCCAGCAGCCCTAGGAGGGGAGAGAACACTGAAGCTTTCTTT. It translates to CASSPRRGENTEAFF.

This rearrangement joins TRBV24-1 to TRBJ2-2; no clear D gene. Germline loops: CDR1 KGHDR, CDR2 SFDVKD. The ends were cut back, 5 bases at V and 1 base at J, with 13 bases in the middle. The length of the CDR3 is 16 residues. CDR3 amino acids: CATSGEKLRNTGELFF. The CDR3 DNA sequence: TGTGCCACCAGTGGTGAGAAATTAAGGAACACCGGGGAGCTGTTTTTT.

This clone was recorded only once. The chain carries TRBV19 and TRBJ1-3; D is unclear. Germline CDR1 and CDR2: LNHDA and SQIVND (reference sequence). CDR3 length equals 15 residues. The V gene lost 5 bases and the J gene lost 3 bases, with 14 bases spanning the gap. CDR3 sequence reads: CASSRPPGGGNTIYF. In nucleotides, the CDR3 is TGTGCCAGTAGTCGGCCGCCGGGTGGTGGAAACACCATATATTTT.

In nucleotides, the CDR3 is TGCGCCAGCAGCTTGAGGTCCGGGACAGGCTCATTCTATGGCTACACCTTC. It encodes CASSLRSGTGSFYGYTF. The genes are TRBV5-1 and TRBJ1-2; TRBD1 matches 8 bases. Germline-derived CDR1 and CDR2 are SGHRS and YFSETQ. With 1 base clipped from V and 4 bases from J, the junction kept 12 bases outside the gene matches. CDR3 length: 17 residues.

The CDR3 here is CASSSGQGTTYEQYF. The CDR3 DNA is TGTGCCAGCAGCTCCGGACAGGGTACAACCTACGAGCAGTACTTC. The chain employs TRBV7-3 and TRBJ2-7; 8 bases fit TRBD1. V shed 4 bases, J shed 2 bases, and the junction held 7 bases outside the gene matches. From germline, CDR1 is SGHTA and CDR2 FQGTGA. CDR3 length: 15 amino acids.

The CDR3 sequence: CASRGTGVNTEAFF. In nucleotides, the CDR3 is TGCGCCAGCAGGGGGACAGGGGTGAACACTGAAGCTTTCTTT. V and J are TRBV10-2 and TRBJ1-1; TRBD1 matches 10 bases. Germline V gives CDR1 WSHSY, CDR2 SAAADI. This CDR3 region has 14 residues. V was clipped by 6 bases and J by 0 bases; unmatched bases: 1.

The genes are TRBV7-9 and TRBJ2-7, with 7 bases identical to TRBD1. Trimming removed 5 bases from V and 7 bases from J; junction bases left unmatched: 8. The CDR3 spans 13 residues. Germline V CDR1 and CDR2: SEHNR, FQNEAQ (reference sequence). CDR3 in amino acids: CASSPNTRGEQYF. The CDR3 DNA follows: TGTGCCAGCAGCCCCAACACCAGGGGGGAGCAGTACTTC.

The chain has TRBV21-1 and TRBJ1-5; the table calls TRBD1, which could not be checked here. TRBV21-1 is a listed pseudogene. This CDR3 has 14 amino acids. The CDR3 bases are TGTGCCAGCAGCAACAGGGGTTTGGGTCAGCCCCAGCATTTT. Its translation: CASSNRGLGQPQHF.

The chain is built from TRBV6-5 and TRBJ2-7; TRBD2 agrees at 7 bases. CDR3 length: 14 amino acids. V dropped 5 bases and J dropped 2; count of bases not matched to a gene: 6. The germline V gene has CDR1 MNHEY and CDR2 SVGAGI. CDR3 in DNA: TGTGCCAGCAGTCGAGGACTAGGACCCTACGAGCAGTACTTC. Translation gives CASSRGLGPYEQYF.

CDR3 protein: CASSFQGGNYGYTF. CDR3 coding DNA: TGTGCCAGCAGCTTTCAGGGAGGGAACTATGGCTACACCTTC. The chain has TRBV7-2 and TRBJ1-2; maybe TRBD1 (5 bases). This CDR3 has 14 residues. In germline, CDR1 is SGHTA, CDR2 FQGNSA. The germline V and J ends were trimmed by 3 bases and 2 bases, with 10 bases remaining between them.

The chain couples TRBV12-3 or TRBV12-4 to TRBJ1-1, with a weak D call TRBD1 (6 bases). The ends were cut back, 3 bases at V and 7 bases at J, with 12 bases in the middle. This CDR3 region has 13 residues. The CDR3 nucleotides read TGTGCCAGCAGTTTTGTACAGGGTGGTGAAGCTTTCTTT. As protein: CASSFVQGGEAFF.

This chain links TRBV28 with TRBJ1-2; 7 positions match TRBD1. Germline V gives CDR1 MDHEN, CDR2 SYDVKM. Trimming removed 6 bases from V and 8 bases from J; junction bases left unmatched: 12. This CDR3 has 14 amino acids. CDR3 residues: CASSPDRVLGGYTF. The CDR3 DNA follows: TGTGCCAGCAGCCCCGACAGGGTCCTCGGAGGCTACACCTTC.

The chain uses TRBV3-1 (or the pseudogene TRBV3-2) and TRBJ2-1; TRBD2 agrees at 14 bases. V trimming: 2 bases; J trimming: 9 bases; junction bases outside the gene matches: 12. Germline V gene lookup returns CDR1 LGHDT and CDR2 YNNKEL (reference sequence). The CDR3 extends over 18 amino acids. The CDR3 DNA is TGTGCCAGCAGCCAAACCGGGACTAGCGGGAGAAGGGAGGGTGAGCAGTTCTTC. Its translation is CASSQTGTSGRREGEQFF.

The chain is built from TRBV3-1 (or the pseudogene TRBV3-2) and TRBJ2-2, with 7 bases identical to TRBD1. The CDR3 is 15 residues long. Germline trimming cut 1 base from V and 6 bases from J; bases unmatched to any gene: 5. Germline values: CDR1 LGHDT, CDR2 YNNKEL (reference sequence). This CDR3 reads CASSQGTGAAGELFF. The CDR3 nucleotides read TGTGCCAGCAGCCAAGGAACAGGGGCCGCCGGGGAGCTGTTTTTT.

The V and J genes are TRBV27 and TRBJ1-2; the D gene is possibly TRBD1 (5 bases). The CDR3 contains 14 residues. Germline V gene sequence: CDR1 MNHEY, CDR2 SMNVEV (reference sequence). Trimming cost V 0 bases and J 9 bases, with 14 bases left between them. The CDR3 reads CASSLSLAGPRYTF. CDR3 DNA sequence: TGTGCCAGCAGTTTATCGTTGGCAGGGCCACGCTACACCTTC.

The chain is built from TRBV7-3 and TRBJ1-1, with a tentative D call TRBD1 (5 bases). Germline lookup yields CDR1 SGHTA and CDR2 FQGTGA. This CDR3 is 19 amino acids long. V lost 1 base and J lost 2, with 23 bases in between. The CDR3 region is CASSLKGAARQLVNTEAFF. The CDR3 bases are TGTGCCAGCAGCTTAAAGGGCGCCGCGAGACAGTTAGTAAACACTGAAGCTTTCTTT. Full variable domain (missing parts from reference TRBV7-3 and TRBJ1-1): GAGVSQTPSNKVTEKGKYVELRCDPISGHTALYWYRQSLGQGPEFLIYFQGTGAADDSGLPNDRFFAVRPEGSVSTLKIQRTERGDSAVYLCASSLKGAARQLVNTEAFFGQGTRLTVV.